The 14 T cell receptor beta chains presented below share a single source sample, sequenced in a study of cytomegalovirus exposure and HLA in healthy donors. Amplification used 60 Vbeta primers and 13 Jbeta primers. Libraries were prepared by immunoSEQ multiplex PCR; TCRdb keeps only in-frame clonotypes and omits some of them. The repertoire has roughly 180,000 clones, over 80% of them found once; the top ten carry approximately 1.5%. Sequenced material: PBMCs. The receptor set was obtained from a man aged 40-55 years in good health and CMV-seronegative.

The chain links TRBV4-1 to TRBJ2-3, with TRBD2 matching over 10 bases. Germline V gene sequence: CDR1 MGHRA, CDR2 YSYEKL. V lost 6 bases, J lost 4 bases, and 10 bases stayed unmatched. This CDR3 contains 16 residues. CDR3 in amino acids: CASRNYLAGAPDTQYF. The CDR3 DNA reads TGCGCCAGCAGAAACTATCTAGCGGGAGCCCCAGATACGCAGTATTTT.

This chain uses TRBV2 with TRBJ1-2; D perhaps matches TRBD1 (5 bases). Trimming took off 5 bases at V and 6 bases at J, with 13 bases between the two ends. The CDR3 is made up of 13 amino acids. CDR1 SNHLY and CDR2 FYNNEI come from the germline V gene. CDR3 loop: CASSSQGLDGYTF. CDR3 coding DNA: TGTGCCAGCAGTTCGCAGGGTTTAGATGGCTACACCTTC.

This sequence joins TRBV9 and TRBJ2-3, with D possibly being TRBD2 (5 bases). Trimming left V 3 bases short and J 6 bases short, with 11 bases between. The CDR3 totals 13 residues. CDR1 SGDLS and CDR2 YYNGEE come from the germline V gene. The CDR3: CASSDTSFDTQYF. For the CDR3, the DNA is TGTGCCAGCAGCGACACTAGTTTCGATACGCAGTATTTT. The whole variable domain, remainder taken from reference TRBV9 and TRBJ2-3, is DSGVTQTPKHLITATGQRVTLRCSPRSGDLSVYWYQQSLDQGLQFLIQYYNGEERAKGNILERFSAQQFPDLHSELNLSSLELGDSALYFCASSDTSFDTQYFGPGTRLTVL.

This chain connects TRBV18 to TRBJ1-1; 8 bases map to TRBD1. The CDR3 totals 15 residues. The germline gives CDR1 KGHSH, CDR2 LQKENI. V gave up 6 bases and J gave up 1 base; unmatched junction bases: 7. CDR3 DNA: TGTGCCAGCTCCCAACTGCAGGGGGCGAACACTGAAGCTTTCTTT. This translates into CASSQLQGANTEAFF.

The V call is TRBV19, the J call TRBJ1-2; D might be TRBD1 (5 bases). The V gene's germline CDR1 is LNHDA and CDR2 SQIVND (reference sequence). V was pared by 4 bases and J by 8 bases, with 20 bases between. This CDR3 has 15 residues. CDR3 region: CASSNPDSGGRGYTF. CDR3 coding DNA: TGTGCCAGTAGTAACCCCGACTCCGGGGGTCGGGGCTACACCTTC.

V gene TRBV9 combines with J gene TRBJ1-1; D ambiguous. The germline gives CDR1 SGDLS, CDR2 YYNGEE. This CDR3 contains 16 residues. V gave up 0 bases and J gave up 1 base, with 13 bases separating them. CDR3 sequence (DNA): TGTGCCAGCAGCGTAGTTTTTCACCTCAGGAACACTGAAGCTTTCTTT. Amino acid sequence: CASSVVFHLRNTEAFF.

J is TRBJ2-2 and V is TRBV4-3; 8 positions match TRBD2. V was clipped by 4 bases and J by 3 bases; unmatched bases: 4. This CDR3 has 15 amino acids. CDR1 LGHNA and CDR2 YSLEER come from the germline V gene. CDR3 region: CASSPAGGDTGELFF. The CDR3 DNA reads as TGCGCCAGCAGCCCGGCGGGAGGCGACACCGGGGAGCTGTTTTTT.

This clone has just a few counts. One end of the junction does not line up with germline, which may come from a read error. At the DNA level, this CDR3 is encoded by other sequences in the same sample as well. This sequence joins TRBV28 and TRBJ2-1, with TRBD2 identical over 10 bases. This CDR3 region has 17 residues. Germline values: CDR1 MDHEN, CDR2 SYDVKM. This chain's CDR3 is CASSSLAGAGTYNEQFF. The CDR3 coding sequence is TGTGCCAGCAGTTCCCTAGCGGGAGCGGGGACCTACAACGAGCAGTTCTTC.

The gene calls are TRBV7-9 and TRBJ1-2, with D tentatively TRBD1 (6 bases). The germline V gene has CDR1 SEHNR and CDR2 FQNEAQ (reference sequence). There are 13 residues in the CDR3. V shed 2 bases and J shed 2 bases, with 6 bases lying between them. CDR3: CASSLQGNYGYTF. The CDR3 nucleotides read TGTGCCAGCAGCTTACAGGGGAACTATGGCTACACCTTC.

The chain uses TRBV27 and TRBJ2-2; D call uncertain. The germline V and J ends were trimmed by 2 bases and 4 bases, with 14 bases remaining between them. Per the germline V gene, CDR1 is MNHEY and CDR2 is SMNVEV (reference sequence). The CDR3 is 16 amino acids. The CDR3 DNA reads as TGTGCCAGCAGTTTACCCGACAAGATCGCCACCGGGGAGCTGTTTTTT. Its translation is CASSLPDKIATGELFF.

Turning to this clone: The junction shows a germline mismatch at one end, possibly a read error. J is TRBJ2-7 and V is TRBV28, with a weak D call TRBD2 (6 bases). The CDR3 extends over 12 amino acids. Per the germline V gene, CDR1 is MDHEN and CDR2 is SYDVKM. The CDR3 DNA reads TGTGCCAGCAGAGTCCCGGGCGGGACGCCCAACTTC. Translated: CASRVPGGTPNF.

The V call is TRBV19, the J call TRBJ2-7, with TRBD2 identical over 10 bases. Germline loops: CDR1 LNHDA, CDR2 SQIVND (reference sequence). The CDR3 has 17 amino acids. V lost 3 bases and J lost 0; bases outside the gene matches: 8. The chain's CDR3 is CASSISSGRASSYEQYF. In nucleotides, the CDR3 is TGTGCCAGTAGTATTTCAAGCGGGAGGGCTAGCTCCTACGAGCAGTACTTC.

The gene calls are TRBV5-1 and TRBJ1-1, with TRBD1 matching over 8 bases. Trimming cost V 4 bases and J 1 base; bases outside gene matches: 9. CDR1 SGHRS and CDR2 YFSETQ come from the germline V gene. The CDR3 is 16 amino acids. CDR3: CASSEKAGTGNTEAFF. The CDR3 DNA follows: TGCGCCAGCAGCGAAAAAGCCGGGACAGGGAACACTGAAGCTTTCTTT.

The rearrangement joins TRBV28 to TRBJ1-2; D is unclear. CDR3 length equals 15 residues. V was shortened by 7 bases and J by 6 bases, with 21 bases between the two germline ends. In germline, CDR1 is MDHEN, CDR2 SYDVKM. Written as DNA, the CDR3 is TGTGCCAGCACCTTAACGCGGGGAGGTCAACATGGCTACACCTTC. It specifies CASTLTRGGQHGYTF.